This T cell receptor (beta chain) stems from a study of blood T cell repertoires in COVID-19. Study information: Spain, Italy and the United States supplied samples that represented acute and convalescent COVID-19. T cells, B-cell-depleted T cells, or PBMCs provided the cDNA or gDNA that served as material.

Study processing details: Scientists estimated how many nucleated cells there were by amplifying reference gene primers. TCRdb's table, derived via immunoSEQ multiplex PCR, lists solely in-frame clones and lacks some. Clone size and V and J calls were adopted from that table, with D and trimming inferred from the DNA. Altogether 75,000 or so clones are present, roughly four fifths being singletons, with the ten largest covering about 10%. Germline V gene sequence: CDR1 MNHEY, CDR2 SMNVEV (reference sequence). This CDR3 is 16 amino acids long. The V end lost 6 bases, the J end lost 0 bases, and 12 bases lay between the germline ends.

The specimen sequenced was peripheral blood. The source is a man in his sixties with acute or convalescent COVID-19. The rearrangement joins TRBV27 to TRBJ1-6, with D tentatively TRBD1 (5 bases). The CDR3 DNA is TGTGCCAGCAGGTTAGGGGCTTACTCCTATAATTCACCCCTCCACTTT. It is translated as CASRLGAYSYNSPLHF.